These 18 T cell receptor beta chains came from one sample sequenced in a study of spatial heterogeneity in lung cancer. Time point defined: sample taken at primary tumor resection. From tumor, nontumor lung or frozen PBMC, whole RNA was taken unsorted for sequencing. Each CDR3 protein is one row after TCRdb ran MiXCR on the 5' RACE reads. The sample shows 30,000 to 40,000 distinct CDR3 sequences, around 5.2% of them seen only once. The material was PBMCs, obtained at surgery. Receptors originate from a female donor with early-stage non-small cell lung cancer.

This clonotype turned up a few times. This rearrangement joins TRBV7-2 to TRBJ1-4; no firm D call. CDR3 length: 14 amino acids. V lost 5 bases, J lost 3 bases, and 10 bases lay in between. From germline, CDR1 is SGHTA and CDR2 FQGNSA. The CDR3 here is CASSPWAANEKLFF. The CDR3 DNA reads TGTGCCAGCAGCCCCTGGGCGGCTAATGAAAAACTGTTTTTT.

The rearrangement joins TRBV20-1 to TRBJ1-1; unclear D gene. Germline CDR1 and CDR2: DFQATT and SNEGSKA (reference sequence). V was pared by 3 bases and J by 0 bases, with 8 bases between. The CDR3 has 13 residues. The CDR3 loop reads CSAREDLNTEAFF. The CDR3 DNA sequence: TGCAGTGCTAGGGAGGACCTGAACACTGAAGCTTTCTTT.

This chain connects TRBV27 to TRBJ1-2, with 7 bases matching TRBD1. From germline, CDR1 is MNHEY and CDR2 SMNVEV (reference sequence). The V segment lost 8 bases and the J segment 7 bases; nucleotides outside the gene matches: 7. The CDR3 runs 12 residues. The CDR3 is CASWDSRGGYTF. Here the CDR3 DNA reads TGTGCCAGCTGGGACAGCCGAGGTGGCTACACCTTC.

This clonotype was seen a few times. The chain employs TRBV11-1 and TRBJ1-1; 10 bases line up with TRBD1. V lost 4 bases and J lost 0; bases outside the gene matches: 11. The CDR3 covers 18 residues. Per germline, CDR1 SGHAT and CDR2 FQDESV (reference sequence). The DNA for the CDR3 is TGTGCCAGCAGCTCGCAATATCCGGGACAGGGGATGAACACTGAAGCTTTCTTT. Protein: CASSSQYPGQGMNTEAFF.

In its sample, this clonotype was seen many times. This chain connects TRBV20-1 to TRBJ1-1; perhaps TRBD1 as D (6 bases). The CDR3 is made up of 11 amino acids. The germline V gene encodes CDR1 DFQATT and CDR2 SNEGSKA (reference sequence). Trimming pared 7 bases from V and 5 bases from J, leaving 11 bases between. The CDR3 DNA reads TGCAGTGGGATGAGGGGGACTGAAGCTTTCTTT. Protein sequence: CSGMRGTEAFF.

This clonotype was detected a few times. The chain recombines TRBV7-9 with TRBJ2-1; no definite D call. CDR1 is SEHNR and CDR2 is FQNEAQ in the germline V gene (reference sequence). The CDR3 is 12 amino acids. The V and J ends lost 5 bases and 5 bases respectively, with 7 bases between them. CDR3 nucleotide sequence: TGTGCCAGCAGCCTTAGGAACAATGAGCAGTTCTTC. This translates into CASSLRNNEQFF.

The rearrangement uses TRBV3-1 and TRBJ1-5, with D tentatively TRBD1 (5 bases). The CDR3 is 15 amino acids. The ends were cut back, 3 bases at V and 5 bases at J, with 14 bases in the middle. Germline V gives CDR1 LGHDT, CDR2 YNNKEL (reference sequence). CDR3 sequence: CASSQTRDLDQPQHF. The CDR3 bases are TGTGCCAGCAGCCAGACGAGGGACCTAGATCAGCCCCAGCATTTT.

This clonotype came up many times. J is TRBJ1-6 and V is TRBV20-1, with TRBD1 identical over 9 bases. CDR1 is DFQATT, CDR2 SNEGSKA, per germline (reference sequence). CDR3 size: 15 residues. Germline trimming cut 2 bases from V and 7 bases from J; bases unmatched to any gene: 6. The CDR3 nucleotides read TGCAGTGCTAGACTAACCGGGACAGGGAATTCACCCCTCCACTTT. It encodes CSARLTGTGNSPLHF.

This clonotype showed up just a few times. One end of the junction is discordant with germline, which a read error may explain. The chain recombines TRBV5-6 with TRBJ1-5; D gene ambiguous. Germline V lookup: CDR1 SGHDT, CDR2 YYEEEE. The CDR3 is made up of 13 amino acids. The CDR3 reads CASSLSGNRPQHF. DNA of the CDR3: TGTGCCAGCAGCTTGTCTGGGAATCGGCCCCAGCATTTT.

Many counts were recorded for this clonotype. The V call is TRBV7-2, the J call TRBJ2-7; D may be TRBD1 (5 bases). CDR1 SGHTA and CDR2 FQGNSA come from the germline V gene. The germline V and J ends were trimmed by 1 base and 3 bases, with 16 bases remaining between them. This CDR3 is 16 amino acids long. This CDR3 reads CASSLEGRWGLYEQYF. CDR3 coding DNA: TGTGCCAGCAGCTTAGAAGGCAGGTGGGGCCTCTACGAGCAGTACTTC. The whole variable domain, filled in from reference TRBV7-2 and TRBJ2-7, reads GAGVSQSPSNKVTEKGKDVELRCDPISGHTALYWYRQSLGQGLEFLIYFQGNSAPDKSGLPSDRFSAERTGGSVSTLTIQRTQQEDSAVYLCASSLEGRWGLYEQYFGPGTRLTVT.

In its sample, this clonotype was seen many times. The CDR3 here is CASNGYRETQYF. The CDR3 DNA sequence: TGTGCCAGCAACGGCTATAGGGAGACCCAGTACTTC. V and J are TRBV2 and TRBJ2-5, with unresolved D. The germline V and J ends were trimmed by 7 bases and 5 bases, with 11 bases remaining between them. The CDR3 runs to 12 residues. CDR1 is SNHLY, CDR2 FYNNEI, per germline.

For this clonotype: A clone one base away is much larger, so this may be a read error. This rearrangement joins TRBV5-1 to TRBJ1-6; D perhaps matches TRBD1 (5 bases). The V end lost 0 bases, the J end lost 7 bases, and 11 bases lay between the germline ends. Per the germline V gene, CDR1 is SGHRS and CDR2 is YFSETQ. This CDR3 is 15 amino acids long. The CDR3 here is CASSLEARGNSPLHF. As DNA, the CDR3 is TGCGCCAGCAGCTTGGAGGCGAGGGGAAATTCACCCCTCCACTTT.

This clonotype showed up just a few times. V is TRBV7-9 and J is TRBJ1-1, with D uncertain. V gave up 7 bases and J gave up 0 bases, with 6 bases separating them. Germline V gene lookup returns CDR1 SEHNR and CDR2 FQNEAQ (reference sequence). There are 12 residues in the CDR3. The CDR3, as DNA: TGTGCCAGCACCCCCATGAACACTGAAGCTTTCTTT. It translates to CASTPMNTEAFF.

There are a few counts of this clonotype. The chain employs TRBV30 and TRBJ2-7; no clear D. This CDR3 is 12 amino acids long. Trimming left V 5 bases short and J 2 bases short, with 10 bases between. Germline values: CDR1 GTSNPN, CDR2 SVGIG (reference sequence). As DNA, the CDR3 is TGTGCCTGGGGTAAGGGCGCCTACGAGCAGTACTTC. As protein: CAWGKGAYEQYF.

There are many counts of this clonotype. The chain combines TRBV6-5 with TRBJ2-5; D is ambiguous. The germline V gene encodes CDR1 MNHEY and CDR2 SVGAGI. This CDR3 region has 13 residues. V was shortened by 7 bases and J by 2 bases, with 11 bases between the two germline ends. CDR3 DNA sequence: TGTGCCAGCAACGGGCCGCTACAAGAGACCCAGTACTTC. Protein product: CASNGPLQETQYF.

The rearrangement joins TRBV5-1 to TRBJ2-4; 9 bases align to TRBD1. The CDR3 covers 16 residues. Per the germline V gene, CDR1 is SGHRS and CDR2 is YFSETQ. V shed 2 bases, J shed 3 bases, and the junction held 6 bases outside the gene matches. The CDR3 here is CASSFRQGEVKNIQYF. CDR3 nucleotides: TGCGCCAGCAGCTTCCGACAGGGGGAGGTCAAAAACATTCAGTACTTC.

Ten or more counts support this clonotype. This chain links TRBV28 with TRBJ1-5, with D possibly matching TRBD1 (6 bases). CDR1 MDHEN and CDR2 SYDVKM come from the germline V gene. The CDR3 sequence is 15 residues long. V was clipped by 5 bases and J by 3 bases, with 14 bases between them. Here the CDR3 DNA reads TGTGCCAGCAGTCGAAGACAGGCGATCAATCAGCCCCAGCATTTT. Its translation: CASSRRQAINQPQHF.

This chain joins TRBV3-1 and TRBJ2-2; D not certain. The V gene lost 2 bases and the J gene lost 0 bases, with 4 bases spanning the gap. The CDR3 is 14 amino acids. CDR1 is LGHDT, CDR2 YNNKEL, per germline (reference sequence). Written as DNA, the CDR3 is TGTGCCAGCAGCCAATCATCGAACACCGGGGAGCTGTTTTTT. Residues: CASSQSSNTGELFF.